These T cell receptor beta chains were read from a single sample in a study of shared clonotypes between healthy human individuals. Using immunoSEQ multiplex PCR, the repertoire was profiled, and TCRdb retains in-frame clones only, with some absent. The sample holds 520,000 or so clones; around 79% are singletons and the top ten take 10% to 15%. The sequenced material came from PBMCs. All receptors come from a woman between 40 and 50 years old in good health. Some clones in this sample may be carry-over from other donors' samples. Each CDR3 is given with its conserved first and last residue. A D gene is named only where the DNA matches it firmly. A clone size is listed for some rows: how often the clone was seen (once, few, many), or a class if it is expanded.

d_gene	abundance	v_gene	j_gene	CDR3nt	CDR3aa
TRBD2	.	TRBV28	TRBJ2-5	TGTGCCAGCAGTCACTGGGGAGCGGGAGGGCTTGAGACCCAGTACTTC	CASSHWGAGGLETQYF
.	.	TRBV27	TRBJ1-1	TGTGCCAGCAGCAAAATTATCGGGACTGAAGCTTTCTTT	CASSKIIGTEAFF
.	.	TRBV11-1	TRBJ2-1	TGTGCCAGCAGCCCCAGGGTTTCCCTGGGGTACAATGAGCAGTTCTTC	CASSPRVSLGYNEQFF
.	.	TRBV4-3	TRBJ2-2	TGCGCCAGCAGCCACAGTTCTAGGAACACCGGGGAGCTGTTTTTT	CASSHSSRNTGELFF
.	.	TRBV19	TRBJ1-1	TGTGCCAGTAGTGGTTCCGGTATGATGAACACTGAAGCTTTCTTT	CASSGSGMMNTEAFF
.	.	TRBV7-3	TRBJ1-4	TGTGCCAGCAGCCCCTCTTATGAAAAACTGTTTTTT	CASSPSYEKLFF
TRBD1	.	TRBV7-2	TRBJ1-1	TGTGCCAGCAGCTTAGCTGGGACAGCGAACACTGAAGCTTTCTTT	CASSLAGTANTEAFF
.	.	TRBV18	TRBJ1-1	TGTGCCAGCTCAATGGACATCCTGAACACTGAAGCTTTCTTT	CASSMDILNTEAFF
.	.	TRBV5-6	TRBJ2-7	TGTGCCAGCAGGGGGGGCGGACGTAACTACGAGCAGTACTTC	CASRGGGRNYEQYF
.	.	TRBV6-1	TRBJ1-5	TGTGCCAGCACCGAGGGGGGGTCTGATCAGCCCCAGCATTTT	CASTEGGSDQPQHF
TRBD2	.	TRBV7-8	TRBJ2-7	TGTGCCAGCAGCTATAGCGGGAGGTCCCACGAGCAGTACTTC	CASSYSGRSHEQYF
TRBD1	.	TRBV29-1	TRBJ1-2	TGCAGCGTCCCGGACAGGGGGGCCTATGGCTACACCTTC	CSVPDRGAYGYTF
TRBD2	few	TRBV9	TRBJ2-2	TGTGCCAGCGGGAGGGCTGGCGGGGAGCTGTTTTTT	CASGRAGGELFF
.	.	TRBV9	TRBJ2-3	TGTGCCAGCAGCGTAGGTGGTAGCACCACAGATACGCAGTATTTT	CASSVGGSTTDTQYF
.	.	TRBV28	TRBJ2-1	TGTGCCAGCAGTTTTCCCGAGAACAATGAGCAGTTCTTC	CASSFPENNEQFF
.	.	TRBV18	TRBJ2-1	TGTGCCAGCTCATACGGGTCGGGGGAGAACAATGAGCAGTTCTTC	CASSYGSGENNEQFF
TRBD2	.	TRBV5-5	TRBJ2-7	TGTGCCAGCAGTCGTACAGAGGGACTAGTCTACGAGCAGTACTTC	CASSRTEGLVYEQYF
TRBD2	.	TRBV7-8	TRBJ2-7	TGTGCCAGCAGCCCTAACCCGGGGACTAGCCTACGGTACGAGCAGTACTTC	CASSPNPGTSLRYEQYF
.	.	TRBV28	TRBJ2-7	TGTGCCAGCAGACCTACGCTCGCGGGTTTAGGGTCCTACGAGCAGTACTTC	CASRPTLAGLGSYEQYF
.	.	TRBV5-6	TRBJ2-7	TGTGCCAGCAGCTTGCTGGGGGAGTACGAGCAGTACTTC	CASSLLGEYEQYF
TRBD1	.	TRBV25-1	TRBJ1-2	TGTGCCAGCAGAACCGACAGGGACTATGGCTACACCTTC	CASRTDRDYGYTF
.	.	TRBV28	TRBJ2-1	TGTGCCAGCAGTTCCGGGCCTAAGACTCGTACTGGGCAGTTCTTC	CASSSGPKTRTGQFF
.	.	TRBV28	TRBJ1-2	TGTGCCAGCAGTATCCGGACCTCGAGGGCCTATGGCTACACCTTC	CASSIRTSRAYGYTF
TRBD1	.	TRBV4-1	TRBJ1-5	TGCGCCAGCAGCCAAGGGAGGACAGGGACCAATCAGCCCCAGCATTTT	CASSQGRTGTNQPQHF
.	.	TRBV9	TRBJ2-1	TGTGCCAGCAGCGTAGTTCCCGGCCTATACAATGAGCAGTTCTTC	CASSVVPGLYNEQFF
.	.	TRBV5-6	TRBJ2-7	TGTGCCAGCAGCTGGGGGCCCAGTTACGAGCAGTACTTC	CASSWGPSYEQYF
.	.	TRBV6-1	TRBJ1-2	TGTGCCAGCGGGGTCTGGAGGTATGGCTACACCTTC	CASGVWRYGYTF
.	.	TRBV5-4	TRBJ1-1	TGTGCCAGCAGCTTGGCGTCCAGAGCGGACACTGAAGCTTTCTTT	CASSLASRADTEAFF
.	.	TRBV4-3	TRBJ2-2	TGCGCCAGCAGCCAGGGCGGGACCGGGGAGCTGTTTTTT	CASSQGGTGELFF
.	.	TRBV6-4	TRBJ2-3	TGTGCCAGCAGCGTAAATAACCGTGATACGCAGTATTTT	CASSVNNRDTQYF
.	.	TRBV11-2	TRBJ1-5	TGTGCCAGCAGCTCGGCGGGGGGGTCGGATCAGCCCCAGCATTTT	CASSSAGGSDQPQHF
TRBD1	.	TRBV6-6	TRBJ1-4	TGTGCCAGCCGGGACAGGGGTGAAAAACTGTTTTTT	CASRDRGEKLFF